This section outlines one TCR beta chain sequence together with its context. The antigen is undetermined. This entry belongs to a study of shared clonotypes between healthy human individuals. The overall study: Participating donors consisted of a couple of women and three men aged 18 to 49.

The ends lost 4 bases at V and 6 bases at J; junction bases unmatched: 2. This CDR3 has 14 amino acids. The V gene's germline CDR1 is SGHVS and CDR2 FQNEAQ. Genomic DNA per cell subset filled all wells of several immunoSEQ plates. This table comes from immunoSEQ multiplex PCR, and its TCRdb copy is limited to in-frame clones, with some not included. The repertoire has roughly 1.4 million clones, around 98.5% of them found once; the top ten carry about 0.34%. Memory CD4+ cells were the fraction left after CD45RA+ naive selection. Study outcomes and limitations: Expectations were that clonotype sharing among donors would be affected by sequencing depth.

Source material: naive CD4+ T cells sorted from blood. The subset is: CD45RA+ positively selected. The sequence was collected from a man aged 25 to 40 in good health. This chain connects TRBV7-8 to TRBJ2-2; 10 bases fit TRBD2. CDR3 sequence: CASSSSGRSGELFF. The CDR3 DNA reads as TGTGCCAGCAGCTCTAGCGGGAGATCCGGGGAGCTGTTTTTT.